The 5 T cell receptor beta chains listed next were all sequenced from one sample in a study of T cell responses to AZD1222 COVID-19 vaccine. TCRdb's table, derived via immunoSEQ multiplex PCR, lists solely in-frame clones and lacks some. The top ten clones hold more than 12% of a sample with around 65,000 clones, roughly 80% of them seen once. Sequenced material: peripheral blood, taken on day 0 of AZD1222 vaccination. The receptor source for this set is an adult in good health.

The chain couples TRBV11-3 to TRBJ2-2; TRBD1 might be the D (6 bases). This CDR3 contains 14 residues. CDR1 is SGHNT and CDR2 is YENEEA in the germline V gene. The V end was cut by 6 bases, the J end by 6 bases, with 14 bases between. The CDR3 DNA follows: TGTGCCAGCAGGTTAAGACAGGATTCCGGGGAGCTGTTTTTT. This gives the protein CASRLRQDSGELFF.

The CDR3 coding sequence is TGTGCCAGCAGATCTGGACAGGGGGCGAGAACTGAAGCTTTCTTT. Encoded protein: CASRSGQGARTEAFF. This sequence joins TRBV5-6 and TRBJ1-1, with 11 bases that match TRBD1. The trim removed 5 bases at V and 5 bases at J, leaving 8 bases unmatched. The CDR3 has 15 amino acids. The germline V gene encodes CDR1 SGHDT and CDR2 YYEEEE.

On this clone: Other DNA sequences in this specimen translate into the identical CDR3. The V gene is TRBV2, the J gene TRBJ2-7; 9 bases fit TRBD2. V shed 6 bases and J 0 bases; nucleotides not matched to a gene: 3. This CDR3 is built from 14 residues. The germline gives CDR1 SNHLY, CDR2 FYNNEI. In nucleotides, the CDR3 is TGTGCCAGCAGCTTAGCGGGGGCCTCCTACGAGCAGTACTTC. This gives the protein CASSLAGASYEQYF.

The J gene is TRBJ2-7, the V gene TRBV20-1, with a tentative D call TRBD1 (6 bases). V was pared by 4 bases and J by 7 bases, with 11 bases between. The CDR3 runs 11 residues. Germline-derived CDR1 and CDR2 are DFQATT and SNEGSKA (reference sequence). CDR3 DNA: TGCAGTGCTACAGGGGCGAGGGAGCAGTACTTC. It yields the protein CSATGAREQYF.

The rearrangement uses TRBV11-2 and TRBJ1-2; a possible D gene is TRBD1 (6 bases). V was pared by 5 bases and J by 7 bases, with 20 bases between. The germline CDR1 and CDR2 sequences are SGHAT and FQNNGV. This CDR3 spans 15 amino acids. CDR3 DNA: TGTGCCAGCAGCATGGCCCTCGACAGGAAAAGTGGCTACACCTTC. This translates into CASSMALDRKSGYTF.